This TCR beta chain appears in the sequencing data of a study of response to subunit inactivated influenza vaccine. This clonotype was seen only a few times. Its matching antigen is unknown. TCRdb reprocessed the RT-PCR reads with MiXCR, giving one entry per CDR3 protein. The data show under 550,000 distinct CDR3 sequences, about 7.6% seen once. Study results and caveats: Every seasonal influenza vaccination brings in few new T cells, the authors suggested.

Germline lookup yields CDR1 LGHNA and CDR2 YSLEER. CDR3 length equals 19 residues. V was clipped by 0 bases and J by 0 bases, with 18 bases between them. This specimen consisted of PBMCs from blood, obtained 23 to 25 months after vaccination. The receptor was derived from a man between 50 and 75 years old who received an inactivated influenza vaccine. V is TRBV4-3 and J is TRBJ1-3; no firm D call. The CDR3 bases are TGCGCCAGCAGCCAAGATTCAGTCCGGGGAAGCGACTCTGGAAACACCATATATTTT. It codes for CASSQDSVRGSDSGNTIYF.